The clone carrying this T cell receptor (beta chain) was observed a handful of times. Its target is not known. This specimen belongs to a study of regulatory T cells in long-lasting Graves disease. Study-wide results and caveats: Gene preferences differed: TRBV28, TRBJ1-2, TRBJ2-5 in persistent cases.

As for time point: newly diagnosed GD, antithyroid drugs for less than 3 months. The authors made the TCR library using RNA they extracted from PBMCs. Researchers made TCR beta libraries by using iRepertoire HTBI primers and running Arm-PCR on CDR3 regions. A single record per CDR3 protein comes from TCRdb applying MiXCR to the multiplex PCR reads. The data hold around 500,000 distinct CDR3 sequences, with 13% observed a single time. Looked up from germline, CDR1 is LNHDA and CDR2 is SQIVND (reference sequence). The CDR3 spans 15 residues. V lost 3 bases and J 6 bases, leaving 15 bases between the germline ends. The same sample was also studied in work on T cells in Graves' hyperthyroidism and ophthalmopathy. According to that study: Researchers ran a first-round RT-PCR on the TCR CDR3 using the HTBI primer set.

The receptor comes from a man younger than 45 with Graves disease. The genes are TRBV19 and TRBJ2-4; D possibly corresponds to TRBD2 (5 bases). Source: peripheral blood mononuclear cells (PBMCs), taken at new diagnosis, from a patient treated with antithyroid drugs. The CDR3 DNA is TGTGCCAGTAGTATGAGGGCGCGGGTTGGAAACATTCAGTACTTC. Residues: CASSMRARVGNIQYF.